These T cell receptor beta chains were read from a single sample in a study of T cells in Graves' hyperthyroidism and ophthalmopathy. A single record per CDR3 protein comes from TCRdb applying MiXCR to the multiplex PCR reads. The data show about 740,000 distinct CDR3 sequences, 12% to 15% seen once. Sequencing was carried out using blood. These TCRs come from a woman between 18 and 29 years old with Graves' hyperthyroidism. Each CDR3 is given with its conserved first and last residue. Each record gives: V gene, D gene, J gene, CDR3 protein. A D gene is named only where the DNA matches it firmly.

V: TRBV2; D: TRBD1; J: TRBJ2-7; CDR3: CATSTGGFNEQYF
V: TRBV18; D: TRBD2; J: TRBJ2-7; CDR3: CASTVSGRAGYEQYF
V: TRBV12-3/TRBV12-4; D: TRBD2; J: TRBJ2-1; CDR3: CASSQTGTSGRGIDNEQFF
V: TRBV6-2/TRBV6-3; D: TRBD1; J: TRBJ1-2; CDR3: CASTKTGVGYTF
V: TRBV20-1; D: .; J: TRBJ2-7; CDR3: CSARVLGSTYEQYF
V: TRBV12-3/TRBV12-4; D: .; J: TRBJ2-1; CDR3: CASSSLSGWYNEQFF
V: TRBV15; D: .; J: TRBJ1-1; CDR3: CATSRQVRLNTEAFF
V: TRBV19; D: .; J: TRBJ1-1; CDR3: CASSIPASGTEAFF
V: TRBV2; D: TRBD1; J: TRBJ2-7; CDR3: CASTEPGQGPYEQYF
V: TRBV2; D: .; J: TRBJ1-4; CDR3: CASSVASEKLFF
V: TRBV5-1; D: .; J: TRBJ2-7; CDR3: CASSLAPGEAYEQYF
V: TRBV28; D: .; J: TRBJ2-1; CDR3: CASSLGQLKDGAISYNEQFF
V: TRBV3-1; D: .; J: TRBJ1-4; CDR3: CASSQYSTTNEKLFF
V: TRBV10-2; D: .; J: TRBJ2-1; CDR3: CASAPDSKNEQFF
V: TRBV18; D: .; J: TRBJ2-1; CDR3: CASSPRMKMMTGSYNEQFF
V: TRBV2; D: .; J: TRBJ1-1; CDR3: CASTHNTEAFF
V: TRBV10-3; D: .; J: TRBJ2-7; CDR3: CAISGVAGVLATQYF
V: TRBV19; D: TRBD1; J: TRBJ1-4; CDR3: CASSTGDSEKLFF
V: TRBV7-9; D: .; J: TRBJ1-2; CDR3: CASTGPQGYGYTF
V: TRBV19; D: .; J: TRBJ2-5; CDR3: CASSGGTVGHKETQYF
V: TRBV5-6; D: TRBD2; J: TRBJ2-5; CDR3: CASSFRTSGIYKETQYF
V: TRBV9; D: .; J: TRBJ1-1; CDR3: CASSVGTTRTEAFF
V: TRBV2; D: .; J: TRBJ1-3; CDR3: CASSETGWGNTIYF
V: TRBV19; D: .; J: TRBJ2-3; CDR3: CASRGRGGDTQYF
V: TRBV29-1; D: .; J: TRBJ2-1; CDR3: CSSGSRRSKYNEQFF
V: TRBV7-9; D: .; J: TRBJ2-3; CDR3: CASSLGQEDTQYF
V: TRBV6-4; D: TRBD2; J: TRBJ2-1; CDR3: CASSDGPASGSGYEQFF
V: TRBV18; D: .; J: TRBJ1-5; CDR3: CASSPAYPVRGQPQHF
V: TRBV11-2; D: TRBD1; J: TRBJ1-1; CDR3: CASSNRLGNRGQGTEAFF
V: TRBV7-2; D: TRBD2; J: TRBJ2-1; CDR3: CASSPRSSSGKHNEQFF
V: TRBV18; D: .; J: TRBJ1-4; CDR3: CASSPNNEKLFF
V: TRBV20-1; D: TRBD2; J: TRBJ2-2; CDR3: CSAISPVAGSLELFF
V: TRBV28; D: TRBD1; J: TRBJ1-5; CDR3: CASSLNPGQGNQPQHF
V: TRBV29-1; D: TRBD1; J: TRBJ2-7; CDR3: CSVVRDRMPYEQYF
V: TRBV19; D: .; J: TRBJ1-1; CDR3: CASSMARGTEAFF
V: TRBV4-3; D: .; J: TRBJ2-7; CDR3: CASSQEGGGEQYF
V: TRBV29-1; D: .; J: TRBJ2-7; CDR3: CSVVTRTYEQYF
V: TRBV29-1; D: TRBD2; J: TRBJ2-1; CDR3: CSVEGGLAGGEGQFF
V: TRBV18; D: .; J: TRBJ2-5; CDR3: CASSPRRGETQYF
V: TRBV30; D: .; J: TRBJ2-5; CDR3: CAWSVIGETQYF
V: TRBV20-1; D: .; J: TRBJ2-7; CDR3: CSAPKPPYEQYF
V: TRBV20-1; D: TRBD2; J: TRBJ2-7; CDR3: CSAGGTSDYEQYF
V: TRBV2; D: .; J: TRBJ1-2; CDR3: CASERRLSYGYTF
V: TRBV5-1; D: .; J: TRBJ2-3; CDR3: CASSLDSPGDTQYF
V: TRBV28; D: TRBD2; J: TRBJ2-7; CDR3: CASSQISGNHYEQYF
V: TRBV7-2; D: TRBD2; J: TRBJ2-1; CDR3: CASSWLAGSYNEQFF
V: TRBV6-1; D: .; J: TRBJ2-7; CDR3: CASSFNRPSYEQYF
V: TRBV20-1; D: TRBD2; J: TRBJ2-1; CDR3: CSARELAGLSSYNEQFF
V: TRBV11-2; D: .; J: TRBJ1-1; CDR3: CASSTGQGNTEAFF
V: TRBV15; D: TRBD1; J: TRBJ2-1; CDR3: CATSRTGTAERFF
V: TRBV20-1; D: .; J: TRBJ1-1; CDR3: CSARPLDSNTEAFF
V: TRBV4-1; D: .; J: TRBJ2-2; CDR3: CASSQTDGELFF
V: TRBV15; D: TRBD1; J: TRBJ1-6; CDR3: CATSRDLVSGRQGKSPLHF
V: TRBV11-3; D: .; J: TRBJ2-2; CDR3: CASSYSGRDGELFF
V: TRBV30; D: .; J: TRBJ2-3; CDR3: CAWSVKGLFTDTQYF
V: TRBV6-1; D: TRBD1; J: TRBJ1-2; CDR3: CASTTGVRGYTF
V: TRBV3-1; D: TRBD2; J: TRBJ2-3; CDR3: CASSRRSGGRTDTQYF
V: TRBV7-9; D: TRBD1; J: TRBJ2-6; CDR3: CASSSRDRTSGANVLTF
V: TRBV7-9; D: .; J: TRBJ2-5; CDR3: CANPLDQETQYF